What follows are 16 T cell receptor beta chains derived from one specimen sequenced in a study of blood T cell repertoires in COVID-19. Some clones are missing from TCRdb's copy, which holds only in-frame ones; the method was immunoSEQ multiplex PCR. This sample has under 250,000 clones, with approximately 90% found just once. Sequenced sample: peripheral blood. These receptors were obtained from a man between 18 and 35 years old with active or convalescent COVID-19.

The chain is built from TRBV19 and TRBJ2-3, with D possibly matching TRBD1 (6 bases). V was shortened by 4 bases and J by 3 bases, with 20 bases between the two germline ends. CDR1 LNHDA and CDR2 SQIVND come from the germline V gene (reference sequence). This CDR3 has 17 amino acids. CDR3: CASSRISDRARTDTQYF. The CDR3 bases are TGTGCCAGTAGTAGAATTTCGGACAGAGCAAGGACAGATACGCAGTATTTT.

The rearrangement joins TRBV6-4 to TRBJ1-1; D is perhaps TRBD1 (5 bases). The CDR3 extends over 12 amino acids. V lost 5 bases and J 10 bases, leaving 14 bases between the germline ends. The V gene's germline CDR1 is MRHNA and CDR2 SNTAGT. DNA of the CDR3: TGTGCCAGCAGTACCCCAGGGTACCCAGCTTTCTTT. Translation: CASSTPGYPAFF.

The chain is built from TRBV7-2 and TRBJ2-1; 8 nucleotides line up with TRBD2. The CDR3 consists of 15 residues. In germline, CDR1 is SGHTA, CDR2 FQGNSA. V dropped 4 bases and J dropped 4; count of bases not matched to a gene: 6. The CDR3 is CASSSSGGRYNEQFF. The CDR3 bases are TGTGCCAGCAGCTCCAGCGGGGGCCGATACAATGAGCAGTTCTTC.

The chain has TRBV27 and TRBJ2-7; 8 nucleotides match TRBD1. The CDR3 extends over 15 amino acids. V shed 4 bases, J shed 4 bases, and the junction held 9 bases outside the gene matches. The germline V gene encodes CDR1 MNHEY and CDR2 SMNVEV (reference sequence). CDR3 region: CASSSPGGAEYEQYF. CDR3 in DNA: TGTGCCAGCAGTTCACCAGGGGGCGCGGAGTACGAGCAGTACTTC.

This chain's CDR3 is CASSLRTGATLGGELFF. The CDR3 DNA is TGCGCCAGCAGCTTAAGGACAGGGGCCACGCTTGGCGGGGAGCTGTTTTTT. The V gene is TRBV5-1, the J gene TRBJ2-2; 9 positions match TRBD1. This CDR3 comprises 17 residues. CDR1 and CDR2 (germline): SGHRS, YFSETQ. The junction had 12 bases not matched to a gene; V was cut back by 2 bases and J by 7 bases.

V and J are TRBV10-2 and TRBJ1-3; D gene ambiguous. This CDR3 has 15 residues. V was trimmed by 3 bases and J by 0 bases, leaving 9 bases between them. Germline V gene data show CDR1 as WSHSY and CDR2 as SAAADI. CDR3 sequence reads: CASSDWGGSGNTIYF. As DNA, the CDR3 is TGCGCCAGCAGTGATTGGGGAGGCTCTGGAAACACCATATATTTT.

The rearrangement joins TRBV10-3 to TRBJ1-1, with D maybe TRBD1 (6 bases). The CDR3 totals 13 residues. Germline lookup yields CDR1 ENHRY and CDR2 SYGVKD. The germline V and J ends were trimmed by 6 bases and 2 bases, with 10 bases remaining between them. The CDR3 spells CAIRTGFNTEAFF. The CDR3 DNA reads TGTGCCATCAGAACAGGGTTTAACACTGAAGCTTTCTTT.

This chain links TRBV28 with TRBJ1-2; maybe TRBD1 (6 bases). V was shortened by 1 base and J by 2 bases, with 11 bases between the two germline ends. This CDR3 region has 15 residues. From germline, CDR1 is MDHEN and CDR2 SYDVKM. The CDR3 is CASSLSGHKNYGYTF. The CDR3 DNA is TGTGCCAGCAGTTTATCGGGACATAAGAACTATGGCTACACCTTC.

The V and J genes are TRBV9 and TRBJ2-3, with 7 bases matching TRBD1. After removal of 3 bases from V and 3 bases from J, the junction contained 10 bases not matched to a gene. The CDR3 covers 16 residues. Germline V gene sequence: CDR1 SGDLS, CDR2 YYNGEE. The CDR3 coding sequence is TGTGCCAGCAGCGCCAACAGGGGACGTGGGACAGATACGCAGTATTTT. This codes for CASSANRGRGTDTQYF.

This chain connects TRBV7-2 to TRBJ2-1; 9 positions agree with TRBD1. V shed 4 bases, J shed 8 bases, and the junction held 3 bases outside the gene matches. CDR1 and CDR2 (germline): SGHTA, FQGNSA. This CDR3 comprises 13 residues. DNA for the CDR3: TGTGCCAGCAGCTCACGGACAGGGGATGAGCAGTTCTTC. Amino acid sequence: CASSSRTGDEQFF.

The chain is built from TRBV4-3 and TRBJ2-5; D uncertain. Looked up from germline, CDR1 is LGHNA and CDR2 is YSLEER. The V gene lost 1 base and the J gene lost 0 bases, with 9 bases spanning the gap. The CDR3 has 15 residues. The CDR3 sequence is CASSQGERYQETQYF. The CDR3 nucleotides are TGCGCCAGCAGCCAAGGCGAGAGGTACCAAGAGACCCAGTACTTC.

The V call is TRBV3-1 (or the pseudogene TRBV3-2), the J call TRBJ1-1; TRBD1 might be the D (5 bases). The ends were cut back, 5 bases at V and 6 bases at J, with 13 bases in the middle. In germline, CDR1 is LGHDT, CDR2 YNNKEL (reference sequence). This CDR3 has 13 residues. The CDR3 sequence is CASSKQGWPEAFF. The CDR3 DNA reads as TGTGCCAGCAGCAAGCAGGGATGGCCTGAAGCTTTCTTT.

This chain joins TRBV7-6 and TRBJ2-5; D is perhaps TRBD2 (5 bases). This CDR3 is 13 amino acids long. Per the germline V gene, CDR1 is SGHVS and CDR2 is FNYEAQ. V was shortened by 5 bases and J by 5 bases, with 12 bases between the two germline ends. The CDR3, as DNA: TGTGCCAGCAGCCCGAACCCGGGGGAGACCCAGTACTTC. As protein: CASSPNPGETQYF.

The chain couples TRBV29-1 to TRBJ1-2, with 8 bases fitting TRBD1. V lost 6 bases to trimming and J lost 2 bases; unmatched junction nucleotides: 8. The CDR3 runs 14 residues. Germline assignment: CDR1 SQVTM and CDR2 ANQGSEA. DNA for the CDR3: TGCAGCGTGGCTCGAGGGACAGGAAACTATGGCTACACCTTC. It encodes CSVARGTGNYGYTF.

The chain recombines TRBV28 with TRBJ1-6, with a possible D match to TRBD1 (5 bases). The CDR3 runs to 14 residues. The germline V and J ends were trimmed by 5 bases and 6 bases, with 11 bases remaining between them. Germline V CDR1 and CDR2: MDHEN, SYDVKM. The CDR3 here is CASSGGGFNSPLHF. The CDR3 bases are TGTGCCAGCAGTGGGGGAGGGTTTAATTCACCCCTCCACTTT.

J is TRBJ2-7 and V is TRBV7-6; 8 nucleotides align to TRBD1. CDR1 SGHVS and CDR2 FNYEAQ come from the germline V gene. V was pared by 4 bases and J by 0 bases, with 11 bases of the junction left unmatched. The CDR3 contains 17 residues. The CDR3 is CASSSSRDRPRSYEQYF. In DNA form, the CDR3 reads TGTGCCAGCAGCTCCTCGAGGGACAGGCCTCGCTCCTACGAGCAGTACTTC.